This T cell receptor beta chain was documented in a study of cytomegalovirus exposure and HLA in healthy donors. J lost 5 bases, V lost 4 bases, and 10 bases had no gene match. CDR1 and CDR2 (germline): SGDLS, YYNGEE. This CDR3 is 15 amino acids long. Study-wide results and caveats: Immune exposure information comprised only CMV serostatus.

All donors participated as healthy donors of bone marrow. The PCR had 60 Vbeta and 13 Jbeta primers. Clones were sequenced by immunoSEQ multiplex PCR, and TCRdb holds only the in-frame ones, with some missing. The sample records over 70,000 clones, approximately 80% being singletons. This clone was recorded once. Its antigen is undetermined. Sample: PBMCs. The receptor comes from a woman in her 50s in good health and CMV-seropositive. This rearrangement joins TRBV9 to TRBJ2-7; 9 positions match TRBD1. The CDR3, as DNA: TGTGCCAGCAGCCCCATACAGGGGGCGGGAAACGAGCAGTACTTC. This gives the protein CASSPIQGAGNEQYF. Together with reference TRBV9 and TRBJ2-7, the CDR3 gives the full variable domain: DSGVTQTPKHLITATGQRVTLRCSPRSGDLSVYWYQQSLDQGLQFLIQYYNGEERAKGNILERFSAQQFPDLHSELNLSSLELGDSALYFCASSPIQGAGNEQYFGPGTRLTVT.